This TCR beta chain was identified during a study of glioma-infiltrating T cells after dendritic cell vaccination (dated by TCRdb to about 2016). In terms of the full investigation: Of the approximately 15 glioblastoma patients in the cohort, all drawn from Phase I and II dendritic cell vaccination trials, 9 were newly diagnosed and 6 had recurrent disease. Three intradermal dendritic cell vaccine injections were administered to patients at biweekly intervals in the arm below the axilla. TCR sequencing metrics, including TIL content and tumor-blood repertoire overlap, were correlated with survival after dendritic cell vaccination. Tumor-infiltrating lymphocyte content was quantified and tumor and blood repertoires were compared in dendritic cell-vaccinated glioblastoma patients by deep sequencing of TCR beta CDR3 regions. To make the vaccine, monocyte-derived dendritic cells were cultured for 6 to 7 days with IL-4 and GM-CSF and then pulsed overnight with autologous tumor lysate. Between about 2002 and 2013, the patients were given dendritic cell vaccination pulsed with autologous tumor lysate. What the study reported, not specific to this receptor: The TCR overlap response model with three groups was called speculative and said to need prospective validation. No direct relationship between TCR clonality and survival was found, suggesting that a diverse polyclonal response may matter. The cohort was small and heterogeneous, few patients had complete blood and tumor sets, and even fewer had initial-recurrent tumor pairs. After dendritic cell vaccination, a higher estimated pretreatment TIL content predicted longer time to progression and overall survival.

Concerning this clone: This receptor's antigen is unknown. Qualities for individual bases were not recorded, and no much larger clone is one base off.

TCRB CDR3 regions were amplified from about 2 ug genomic DNA, or all available DNA if less, using the immunoSEQ assay. The multiplex PCR relied on 60 forward primers for TCR V beta segments and 13 reverse primers for J beta segments. To estimate the number of reads per starting template, synthetic control templates were added to each sample at limiting dilution. The Illumina HiSeq System generated 87 bp sequencing reads. Processing in the source paper ran as follows. PCR and sequencing errors were removed by a nearest neighbor algorithm that merged closely related sequences. TCR overlap was defined as the percentage of unique tumor TCR beta sequences that were also present in the same patient's peripheral blood. Sourced from immuneACCESS, this table was stored by TCRdb with only in-frame sequences that have V and J called. A share of the clones is absent; for the studies checked, an unresolved V gene accounts for under half, and the remainder has no known explanation. Clone size and V and J calls were adopted from that table, with D and trimming inferred from the DNA. The sample yields some 90,000 clones; 75% to 85% were counted once. The top ten hold approximately 2% of the sample.

The time point label for this specimen denotes: after dendritic cell vaccination, including at tumor progression/relapse. Selection of patients required sufficient residual fresh-frozen tumor tissue and over two years of available survival data. An isocitrate dehydrogenase mutation was not carried by any of the glioblastoma patients, although molecular status was otherwise variable. PBMC were collected before vaccination, two weeks after the third vaccination, and at tumor progression when it occurred. The Qiagen DNeasy Blood extraction Kit was used for extraction of genomic DNA. V drops 0 bases and J drops 5 bases, leaving 13 bases in between. Including the terminal cysteine and phenylalanine, the CDR3 comprises 15 residues. Just the 45-base CDR3 DNA is kept, in frame starting at base 1. In the germline V gene, CDR1 corresponds to MNHEY and CDR2 to SVGAGI.

The sequence links TRBV6-5 to TRBJ2-5; TRBD1 is perhaps the D gene, given 5 matching bases. The sequences come from blood, collected after dendritic cell vaccination. The sequence derives from a human donor with glioblastoma. The nucleotides are TGTGCCAGCAGTTACTCGACCGGCAGGGATGAGACCCAGTACTTC. Translated, this is CASSYSTGRDETQYF.